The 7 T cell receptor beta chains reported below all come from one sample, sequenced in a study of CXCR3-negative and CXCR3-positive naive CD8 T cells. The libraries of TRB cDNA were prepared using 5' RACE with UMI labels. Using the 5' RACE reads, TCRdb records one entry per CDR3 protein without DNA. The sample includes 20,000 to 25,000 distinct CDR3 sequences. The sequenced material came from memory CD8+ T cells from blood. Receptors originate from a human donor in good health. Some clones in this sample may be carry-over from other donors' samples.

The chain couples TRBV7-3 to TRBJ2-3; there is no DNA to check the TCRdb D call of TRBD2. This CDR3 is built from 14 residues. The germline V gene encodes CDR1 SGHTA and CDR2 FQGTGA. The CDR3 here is CASSFGGGTDTQYF.

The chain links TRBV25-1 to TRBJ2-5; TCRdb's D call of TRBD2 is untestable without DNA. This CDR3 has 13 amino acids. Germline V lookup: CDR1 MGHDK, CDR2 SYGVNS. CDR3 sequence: CASSEAGPETQYF.

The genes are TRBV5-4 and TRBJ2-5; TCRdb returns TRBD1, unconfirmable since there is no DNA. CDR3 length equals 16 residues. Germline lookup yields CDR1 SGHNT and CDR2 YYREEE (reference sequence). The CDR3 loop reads CASSLYGQGLKETQYF. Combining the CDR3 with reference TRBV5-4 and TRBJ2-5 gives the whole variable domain ETGVTQSPTHLIKTRGQQVTLRCSSQSGHNTVSWYQQALGQGPQFIFQYYREEENGRGNFPPRFSGLQFPNYSSELNVNALELDDSALYLCASSLYGQGLKETQYFGPGTRLLVL.

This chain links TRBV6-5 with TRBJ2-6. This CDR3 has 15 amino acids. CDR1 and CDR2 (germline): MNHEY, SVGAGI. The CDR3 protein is CASSYSGTGANVLTF.

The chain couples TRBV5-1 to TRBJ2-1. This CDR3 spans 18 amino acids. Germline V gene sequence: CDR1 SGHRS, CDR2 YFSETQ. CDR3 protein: CASSLWISEFLPHNEQFF.

This CDR3 is CASSQAFGAYNEQFF. The chain links TRBV4-3 to TRBJ2-1. The CDR3 has 15 residues. Germline CDR1 and CDR2: LGHNA and YSLEER.

CDR3 amino acids: CASSLHVTGELFF. The chain carries TRBV28 and TRBJ2-2. The germline gives CDR1 MDHEN, CDR2 SYDVKM. This CDR3 is 13 amino acids long.